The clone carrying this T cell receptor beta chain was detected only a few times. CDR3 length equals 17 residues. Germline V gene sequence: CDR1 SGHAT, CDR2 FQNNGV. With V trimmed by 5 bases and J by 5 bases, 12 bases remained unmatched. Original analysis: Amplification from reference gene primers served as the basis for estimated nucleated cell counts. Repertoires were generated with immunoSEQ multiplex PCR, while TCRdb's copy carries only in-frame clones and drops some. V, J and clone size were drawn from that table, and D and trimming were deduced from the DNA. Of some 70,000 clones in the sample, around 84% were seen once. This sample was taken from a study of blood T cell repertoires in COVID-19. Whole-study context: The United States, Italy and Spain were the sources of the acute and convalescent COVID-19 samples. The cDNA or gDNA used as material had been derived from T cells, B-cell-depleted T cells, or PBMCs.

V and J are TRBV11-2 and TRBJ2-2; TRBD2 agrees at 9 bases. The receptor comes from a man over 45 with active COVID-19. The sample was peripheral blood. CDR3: CASSPWASGAGTGELFF. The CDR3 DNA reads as TGTGCCAGCAGCCCCTGGGCTAGCGGGGCCGGGACCGGGGAGCTGTTTTTT.